The 14 T cell receptor beta chains in this list originate from one sample, sequenced in a study of blood T cell repertoires in COVID-19. The assay was immunoSEQ multiplex PCR, and TCRdb's table has in-frame clones only and misses some. The sample yields about 26,000 clones, 80% to 90% seen once. The sequenced material came from peripheral blood. The receptors stem from a woman older than 75 with COVID-19, enrolled during active disease.

The CDR3 DNA is TGTGCCAGCAACGAAGGGGCAGGCTACATTCAGTACTTC. This codes for CASNEGAGYIQYF. The rearrangement links TRBV5-6 to TRBJ2-4; the D gene is possibly TRBD1 (5 bases). Deletions cut 6 bases from V and 8 bases from J, with 15 bases between. The CDR3 totals 13 residues. The V gene's germline CDR1 is SGHDT and CDR2 YYEEEE.

The chain combines TRBV25-1 with TRBJ1-2, with TRBD1 matching 7 bases. The germline gives CDR1 MGHDK, CDR2 SYGVNS. The CDR3 has 13 amino acids. After removal of 2 bases from V and 7 bases from J, the junction contained 4 bases not matched to a gene. The CDR3 bases are TGTGCCAGCAGTGAAACAGGGGATTCTGGCTACACCTTC. Translation: CASSETGDSGYTF.

This clone is large (0.1 to 1%). The chain is built from TRBV29-1 and TRBJ1-2, with D perhaps TRBD1 (6 bases). The CDR3 runs to 13 residues. Germline values: CDR1 SQVTM, CDR2 ANQGSEA. With 4 bases removed from V and 8 bases from J, the gap between germline ends came to 17 bases. The CDR3 DNA reads as TGCAGCGTTGCCGAGGGGGGGGTGCAGGGCTACACCTTC. It yields the protein CSVAEGGVQGYTF.

There are a few counts of this clone. V is TRBV19 and J is TRBJ2-7; 9 nucleotides line up with TRBD1. Losses at the gene ends were 5 bases for V and 5 bases for J; bases not matched to a gene: 10. The germline gives CDR1 LNHDA, CDR2 SQIVND (reference sequence). CDR3 length: 15 amino acids. The CDR3 DNA reads as TGTGCCAGTAGTCCGACCGGGACAGGGATCCACGAGCAGTACTTC. Translation gives CASSPTGTGIHEQYF.

The gene calls are TRBV3-1 (or the pseudogene TRBV3-2) and TRBJ1-4; no definite D call. CDR3 length equals 12 residues. Germline V gives CDR1 LGHDT, CDR2 YNNKEL (reference sequence). V was pared by 2 bases and J by 8 bases, with 6 bases between. The CDR3 bases are TGTGCCAGCAGCCAAAATAAAGAAAAACTGTTTTTT. It encodes CASSQNKEKLFF.

This rearrangement joins TRBV30 to TRBJ2-7, with TRBD1 matching over 10 bases. V shed 2 bases, J shed 5 bases, and the junction held 6 bases outside the gene matches. The germline gives CDR1 GTSNPN, CDR2 SVGIG (reference sequence). CDR3 length: 14 amino acids. The CDR3 coding sequence is TGTGCCTGGAGTTCCGGGACAGGGGCCAACGAGCAGTACTTC. This translates into CAWSSGTGANEQYF.

This rearrangement joins TRBV2 to TRBJ2-2; TRBD1 agrees at 7 bases. The CDR3 contains 15 residues. Trimming cost V 6 bases and J 7 bases; bases outside gene matches: 11. Looked up from germline, CDR1 is SNHLY and CDR2 is FYNNEI. For the CDR3, the DNA is TGTGCCAGCAGGCTACAGGGGCAGGGTCGCGGGGAGCTGTTTTTT. This gives the protein CASRLQGQGRGELFF.

The chain employs TRBV2 and TRBJ2-3; TRBD1 is a possible D gene (7 bases). V gave up 3 bases and J gave up 5 bases, with 15 bases separating them. This CDR3 region has 15 residues. Germline values: CDR1 SNHLY, CDR2 FYNNEI. CDR3: CASSEMAGGKDTQYF. The CDR3, as DNA: TGTGCCAGCAGTGAGATGGCAGGGGGGAAAGATACGCAGTATTTT.

The chain employs TRBV4-2 and TRBJ1-4, with D possibly TRBD1 on 5 matching bases. This CDR3 is built from 17 residues. In germline, CDR1 is LGHNA, CDR2 YNFKEQ. Trimming pared 2 bases from V and 3 bases from J, leaving 16 bases between. The CDR3 DNA is TGTGCCAGCAGCCAAAATGACAGCCCAAGACCTAATGAAAAACTGTTTTTT. It encodes CASSQNDSPRPNEKLFF.

The chain employs TRBV18 and TRBJ2-3; the D is unclear. CDR1 is KGHSH, CDR2 LQKENI, per germline. This CDR3 comprises 14 residues. The V end was cut by 4 bases, the J end by 1 base, with 9 bases between. In nucleotides, the CDR3 is TGTGCCAGCTCACTCGGGTCAGGCACAGATACGCAGTATTTT. Its translation is CASSLGSGTDTQYF.

This clone has only a few counts. V usage is TRBV18 and J usage is TRBJ1-1; 9 bases line up with TRBD1. With 2 bases clipped from V and 4 bases from J, the junction kept 11 bases outside the gene matches. This CDR3 is 17 amino acids long. The V gene's germline CDR1 is KGHSH and CDR2 LQKENI. As DNA, the CDR3 is TGTGCCAGCTCACCAAAACCGGGACAGGGATTGGGCACTGAAGCTTTCTTT. Translating gives CASSPKPGQGLGTEAFF.

In this sample, this clone is medium-sized. The CDR3, as DNA: TGTGCCAGCAGCCGATCCGGGACAGGGGGCTCCATCTCTGGAAACACCATATATTTT. This sequence encodes CASSRSGTGGSISGNTIYF. The chain employs TRBV4-2 and TRBJ1-3; TRBD1 matches 12 bases. The CDR3 totals 19 residues. V shed 4 bases, J shed 0 bases, and the junction held 10 bases outside the gene matches. Germline lookup yields CDR1 LGHNA and CDR2 YNFKEQ.

The DNA for the CDR3 is TGTGCCAGCAGTTCCCGACTAGCGGGGGGGAGCGAGCAGTACTTC. Its translation is CASSSRLAGGSEQYF. This chain connects TRBV3-1 (or the pseudogene TRBV3-2) to TRBJ2-7, with 14 bases matching TRBD2. The germline CDR1 and CDR2 sequences are LGHDT and YNNKEL (reference sequence). The CDR3 loop spans 15 amino acids. After removal of 6 bases from V and 6 bases from J, the junction contained 7 bases not matched to a gene.

The chain joins TRBV6-5 to TRBJ2-3; 8 positions agree with TRBD1. V trimming: 6 bases; J trimming: 4 bases; junction bases outside the gene matches: 3. Germline CDR1 reads MNHEY; CDR2 reads SVGAGI. This CDR3 is 13 amino acids long. CDR3 sequence reads: CASSDRGSDTQYF. The CDR3 DNA is TGTGCCAGCAGCGACAGGGGTTCAGATACGCAGTATTTT.